Below, one T cell receptor beta chain is given with its context. The entry originates in a study of blood T cell repertoires in COVID-19. Authors' methods: Researchers report that nucleated cell counts were estimated from reference gene primer amplification. Some clones are missing from TCRdb's copy, which holds only in-frame ones; the method was immunoSEQ multiplex PCR. That table gives V, J and clone size, and the DNA gave D and trimming. The table lists about 31,000 clones, about 88% of them singletons. The sequenced material came from peripheral blood. The sequence was collected from a man aged 65 to 85 with active or convalescent COVID-19.

CDR3 in DNA: TGTGCCAGCAGTGAAGGGACAGGGGGGTACGTC. This sequence encodes CASSEGTGGYV. The rearrangement links TRBV6-1 to TRBJ2-7; 10 bases are a match to TRBD1. The CDR3 covers 11 residues. Germline CDR1 and CDR2: MNHNS and SASEGT. V gave up 1 base and J gave up 12 bases; unmatched junction bases: 0.